The 2 T cell receptor beta chains in this list originate from one sample, sequenced in a study of response to subunit inactivated influenza vaccine. TCRdb passed the RT-PCR reads through MiXCR, listing each CDR3 protein once. The sample shows about 480,000 distinct CDR3 sequences, about 10% of them seen only once. This sample comprised PBMCs from blood, obtained roughly 48 days after vaccination. The receptors were gathered from a man aged 45 to 65 who received an inactivated influenza vaccine.

This clonotype was seen only a few times. The V call is TRBV7-7, the J call TRBJ2-5; D is unresolved. The germline CDR1 and CDR2 sequences are SSHAT and FNYEAQ (reference sequence). Trimming took off 5 bases at V and 2 bases at J, with 9 bases between the two ends. CDR3 length equals 13 residues. Written as DNA, the CDR3 is TGTGCCAGCAGCCCGACACATCAAGAGACCCAGTACTTC. Translated: CASSPTHQETQYF. The full variable domain, in which reference TRBV7-7 and TRBJ2-5 provide the parts outside the CDR3, is GAGVSQSPRYKVTKRGQDVTLRCDPISSHATLYWYQQALGQGPEFLTYFNYEAQPDKSGLPSDRFSAERPEGSISTLTIQRTEQRDSAMYRCASSPTHQETQYFGPGTRLLVL.

This clonotype appeared a few times. The gene calls are TRBV28 and TRBJ2-1; 12 bases are a match to TRBD2. This CDR3 region has 18 residues. Trimming removed 2 bases from V and 4 bases from J; junction bases left unmatched: 9. Germline-derived CDR1 and CDR2 are MDHEN and SYDVKM. In nucleotides, the CDR3 is TGTGCCAGCAGTTTAGTCCTCCCTAGCGGGAGGGGTTACAATGAGCAGTTCTTC. This codes for CASSLVLPSGRGYNEQFF.